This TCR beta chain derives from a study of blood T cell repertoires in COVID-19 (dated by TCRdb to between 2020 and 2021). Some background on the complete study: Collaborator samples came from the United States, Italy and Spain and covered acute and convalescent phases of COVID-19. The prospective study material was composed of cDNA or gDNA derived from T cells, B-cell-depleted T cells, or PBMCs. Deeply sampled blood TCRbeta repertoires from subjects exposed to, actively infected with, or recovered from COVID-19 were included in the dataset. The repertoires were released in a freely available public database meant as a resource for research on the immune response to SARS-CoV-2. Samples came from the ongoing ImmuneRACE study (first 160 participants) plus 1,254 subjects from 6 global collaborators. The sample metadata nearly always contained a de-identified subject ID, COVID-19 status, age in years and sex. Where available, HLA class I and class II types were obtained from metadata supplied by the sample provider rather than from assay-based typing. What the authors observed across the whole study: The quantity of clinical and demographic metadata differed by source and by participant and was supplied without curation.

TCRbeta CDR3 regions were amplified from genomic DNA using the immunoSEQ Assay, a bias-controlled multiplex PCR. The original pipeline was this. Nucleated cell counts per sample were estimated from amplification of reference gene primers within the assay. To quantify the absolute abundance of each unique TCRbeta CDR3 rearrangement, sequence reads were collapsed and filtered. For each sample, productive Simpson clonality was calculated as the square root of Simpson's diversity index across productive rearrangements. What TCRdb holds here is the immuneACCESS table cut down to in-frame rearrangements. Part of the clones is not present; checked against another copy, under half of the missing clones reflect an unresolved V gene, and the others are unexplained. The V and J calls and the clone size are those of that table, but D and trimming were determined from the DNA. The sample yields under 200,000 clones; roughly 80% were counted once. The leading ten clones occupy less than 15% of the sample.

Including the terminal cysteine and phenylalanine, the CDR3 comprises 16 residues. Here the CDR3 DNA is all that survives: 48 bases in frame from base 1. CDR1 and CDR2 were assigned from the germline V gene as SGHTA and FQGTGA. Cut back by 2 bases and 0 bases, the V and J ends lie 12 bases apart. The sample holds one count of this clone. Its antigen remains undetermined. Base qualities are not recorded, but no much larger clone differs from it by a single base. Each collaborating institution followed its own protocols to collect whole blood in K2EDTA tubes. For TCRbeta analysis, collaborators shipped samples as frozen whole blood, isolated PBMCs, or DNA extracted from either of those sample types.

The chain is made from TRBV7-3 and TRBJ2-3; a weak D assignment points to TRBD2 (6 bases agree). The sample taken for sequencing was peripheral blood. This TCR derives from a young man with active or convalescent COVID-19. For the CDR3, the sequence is CASSLQASASTDTQYF. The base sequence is TGTGCCAGCAGCTTACAGGCTAGCGCTAGCACAGATACGCAGTATTTT.